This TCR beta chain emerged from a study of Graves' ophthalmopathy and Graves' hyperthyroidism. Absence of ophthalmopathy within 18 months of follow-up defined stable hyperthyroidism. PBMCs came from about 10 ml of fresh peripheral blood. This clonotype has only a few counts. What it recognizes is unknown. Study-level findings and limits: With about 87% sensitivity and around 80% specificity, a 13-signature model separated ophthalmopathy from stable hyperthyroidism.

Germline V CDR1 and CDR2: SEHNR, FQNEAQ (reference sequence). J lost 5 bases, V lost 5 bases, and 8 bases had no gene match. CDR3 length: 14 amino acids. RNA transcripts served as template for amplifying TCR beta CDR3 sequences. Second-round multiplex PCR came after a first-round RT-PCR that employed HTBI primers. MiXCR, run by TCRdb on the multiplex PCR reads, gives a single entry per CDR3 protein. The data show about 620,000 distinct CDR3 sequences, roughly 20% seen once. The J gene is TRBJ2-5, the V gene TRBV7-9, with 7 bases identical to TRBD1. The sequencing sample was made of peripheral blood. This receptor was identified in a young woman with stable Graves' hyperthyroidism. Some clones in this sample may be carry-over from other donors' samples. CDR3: CASSERTGLETQYF. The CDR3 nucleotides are TGTGCCAGCAGCGAGCGGACAGGCTTGGAGACCCAGTACTTC.